This is a list of T cell receptor beta chains from one sample in a study of cytomegalovirus exposure and HLA in healthy donors. This table comes from immunoSEQ multiplex PCR, and its TCRdb copy is limited to in-frame clones, with some not included. The sample consists of 140,000 to 150,000 clones, about 85% of them appearing once. The material sequenced was PBMCs. These TCRs come from a boy aged 2-9 years in good health and CMV-seronegative. Each CDR3 is given with its conserved first and last residue. Fields, in order: D gene, V gene, J gene, clone size, CDR3 DNA, CDR3 protein. The D gene is left open where the match is weak. Expanded clones are given a class, and other clones once, few, many or no size at all.

d_gene: TRBD1
v_gene: TRBV2
j_gene: TRBJ1-1
abundance: .
CDR3nt: TGTGCCAGCAGATTAGACAGGGGGATCGACACTGAAGCTTTCTTT
CDR3aa: CASRLDRGIDTEAFF

d_gene: TRBD2
v_gene: TRBV5-1
j_gene: TRBJ2-5
abundance: .
CDR3nt: TGCGCCAGCAGCCCAACCGGGACTAGCGGGGTCTCCTCATACTTC
CDR3aa: CASSPTGTSGVSSYF

d_gene: .
v_gene: TRBV5-6
j_gene: TRBJ1-1
abundance: .
CDR3nt: TGTGCCAGCAGCTTGCCCAGGGGATCTGAAGCTTTCTTT
CDR3aa: CASSLPRGSEAFF

d_gene: .
v_gene: TRBV6-5
j_gene: TRBJ1-2
abundance: few
CDR3nt: TGTGCCAGCAGTGGGGTGGGCAGGGACTATGGCTACACCTTC
CDR3aa: CASSGVGRDYGYTF

d_gene: .
v_gene: TRBV27
j_gene: TRBJ1-3
abundance: .
CDR3nt: TGTGCCAGCAGACCTGACAGGATCGGGAACACCATATATTTT
CDR3aa: CASRPDRIGNTIYF

d_gene: .
v_gene: TRBV6-4
j_gene: TRBJ2-6
abundance: .
CDR3nt: TGTGCCAGCAGTGACTCACACTCTGGGGCCAACGTCCTGACTTTC
CDR3aa: CASSDSHSGANVLTF

d_gene: TRBD2
v_gene: TRBV5-1
j_gene: TRBJ2-2
abundance: .
CDR3nt: TGCGCCAGCAGCTTGGCCTTATATTGGCGGGGGGCGAGAACCGGGGAGCTGTTTTTT
CDR3aa: CASSLALYWRGARTGELFF

d_gene: .
v_gene: TRBV6-4
j_gene: TRBJ2-1
abundance: .
CDR3nt: TGTGCCAGCAGTGACTCAGCGGGCTCCTACAATGAGCAGTTCTTC
CDR3aa: CASSDSAGSYNEQFF

d_gene: .
v_gene: TRBV6-1
j_gene: TRBJ2-7
abundance: .
CDR3nt: TGTGCCAGTACGACAGGTTCCTACGAGCAGTACTTC
CDR3aa: CASTTGSYEQYF

d_gene: .
v_gene: TRBV6-1
j_gene: TRBJ2-7
abundance: .
CDR3nt: TGTGCCAGCAGCCTAACAGGGACCTACGAGCAGTACTTC
CDR3aa: CASSLTGTYEQYF

d_gene: .
v_gene: TRBV6-5
j_gene: TRBJ1-2
abundance: .
CDR3nt: TGTGCCAGCAGTTACTCCGAGAGAAAAGGGGATGGCTACACCTTC
CDR3aa: CASSYSERKGDGYTF

d_gene: TRBD2
v_gene: TRBV29-1
j_gene: TRBJ2-3
abundance: .
CDR3nt: TGCAGCGTACCCGGGACTAGCGGGAGGGTAGATACGCAGTATTTT
CDR3aa: CSVPGTSGRVDTQYF

d_gene: .
v_gene: TRBV6-6
j_gene: TRBJ1-1
abundance: .
CDR3nt: TGTGCCAGCAGACCAGGTGGGGGCGCTGAAGCTTTCTTT
CDR3aa: CASRPGGGAEAFF

d_gene: .
v_gene: TRBV9
j_gene: TRBJ1-1
abundance: .
CDR3nt: TGTGCCAGCAGCGACTTCGGCACTGAAGCTTTCTTT
CDR3aa: CASSDFGTEAFF

d_gene: TRBD1
v_gene: TRBV4-1
j_gene: TRBJ2-3
abundance: .
CDR3nt: TGCGCCAGCAGCCAAGAAGGGACAGGGCTCTTTGGCACAGATACGCAGTATTTT
CDR3aa: CASSQEGTGLFGTDTQYF

d_gene: TRBD1
v_gene: TRBV4-1
j_gene: TRBJ1-1
abundance: .
CDR3nt: TGCGCCAGCAGCCTCTTAGGGGGGACAGGGGGACTTGTTGAAGCTTTCTTT
CDR3aa: CASSLLGGTGGLVEAFF

d_gene: .
v_gene: TRBV5-1
j_gene: TRBJ1-1
abundance: .
CDR3nt: TGCGCCAGCAGCTTTAGACAGATGAACACTGAAGCTTTCTTT
CDR3aa: CASSFRQMNTEAFF

d_gene: .
v_gene: TRBV6-6
j_gene: TRBJ1-2
abundance: few
CDR3nt: TGTGCCAGCCATAGGGGGGGGGAGGTTCATGGCTACACCTTC
CDR3aa: CASHRGGEVHGYTF

d_gene: .
v_gene: TRBV7-2
j_gene: TRBJ2-3
abundance: .
CDR3nt: TGTGCCAGCAGGACAGCCACAGATACGCAGTATTTT
CDR3aa: CASRTATDTQYF

d_gene: .
v_gene: TRBV4-2
j_gene: TRBJ2-1
abundance: .
CDR3nt: TGTGCCAGCAGCCCCGACTTCATCAATGAGCAGTTCTTC
CDR3aa: CASSPDFINEQFF

d_gene: .
v_gene: TRBV15
j_gene: TRBJ1-5
abundance: .
CDR3nt: TGTGCCACCAGCGGATGGGGGGATCCCCAGCATTTT
CDR3aa: CATSGWGDPQHF

d_gene: TRBD2
v_gene: TRBV9
j_gene: TRBJ2-1
abundance: .
CDR3nt: TGTGCCAGCAGCGTAGAGACTAGCGGGGGGGACCATGAGCAGTTCTTC
CDR3aa: CASSVETSGGDHEQFF

d_gene: .
v_gene: TRBV6-4
j_gene: TRBJ2-3
abundance: .
CDR3nt: TGTGCCAGCAGTGACTCGAGGGCAGACACAGATACGCAGTATTTT
CDR3aa: CASSDSRADTDTQYF

d_gene: TRBD1
v_gene: TRBV11-3
j_gene: TRBJ2-7
abundance: once
CDR3nt: TGTGCCAGCAGCTTAGTGGACAGGGTGAGCGAGCAGTACTTC
CDR3aa: CASSLVDRVSEQYF

d_gene: TRBD1
v_gene: TRBV27
j_gene: TRBJ2-7
abundance: .
CDR3nt: TGTGCCAGCAGTGTTGGGGCAGGACAGGGGGGATACGAGCAGTACTTC
CDR3aa: CASSVGAGQGGYEQYF

d_gene: TRBD2
v_gene: TRBV6-1
j_gene: TRBJ2-5
abundance: .
CDR3nt: TGTGCCAGCAGTGAAGTCCCCCGACGACTAGCCGAGACCCAGTACTTC
CDR3aa: CASSEVPRRLAETQYF

d_gene: .
v_gene: TRBV7-9
j_gene: TRBJ1-1
abundance: .
CDR3nt: TGTGCCAGCAGCTCCGTACGCGGTCAAGGAGCTTTCTTT
CDR3aa: CASSSVRGQGAFF

d_gene: TRBD2
v_gene: TRBV10-1
j_gene: TRBJ2-7
abundance: .
CDR3nt: TGCGCCAGCAGTGAGAGCCTAGCGGGAAACTACGAGCAGTACTTC
CDR3aa: CASSESLAGNYEQYF

d_gene: .
v_gene: TRBV25-1
j_gene: TRBJ1-4
abundance: .
CDR3nt: TGTGCCAGCAGTGAATCTCGAGGAAAGGATGAAAAACTGTTTTTT
CDR3aa: CASSESRGKDEKLFF

d_gene: .
v_gene: TRBV25-1
j_gene: TRBJ1-1
abundance: once
CDR3nt: TGTGCCAGCAGTCCTTGGGGAGACACTGAAGCTTTCTTT
CDR3aa: CASSPWGDTEAFF

d_gene: TRBD2
v_gene: TRBV7-9
j_gene: TRBJ2-7
abundance: .
CDR3nt: TGTGCCAGCAGCTTTGTAGCGGGAGCCTACGAGCAGTACTTC
CDR3aa: CASSFVAGAYEQYF

d_gene: .
v_gene: TRBV9
j_gene: TRBJ1-5
abundance: .
CDR3nt: TGTGCCAGCAGCGTACCTCCCCCAGGGCGTCCCCAGCATTTT
CDR3aa: CASSVPPPGRPQHF

d_gene: .
v_gene: TRBV10-2
j_gene: TRBJ1-5
abundance: .
CDR3nt: TGCGCCAGCAGTGAGTCGACTCCAGGGGTGGGGAGCAATCAGCCCCAGCATTTT
CDR3aa: CASSESTPGVGSNQPQHF

d_gene: .
v_gene: TRBV28
j_gene: TRBJ1-2
abundance: .
CDR3nt: TGTGCCAGCAGTGGCAGTAACTATGGCTACACCTTC
CDR3aa: CASSGSNYGYTF

d_gene: TRBD1
v_gene: TRBV29-1
j_gene: TRBJ1-2
abundance: .
CDR3nt: TGCAGCGTTGGTGACAGGGCGGACGGCTACACCTTC
CDR3aa: CSVGDRADGYTF

d_gene: TRBD2
v_gene: TRBV27
j_gene: TRBJ2-7
abundance: .
CDR3nt: TGTGCCAGCAGTTCCAGACTAGCGGGAGCGTACGAGCAGTACTTC
CDR3aa: CASSSRLAGAYEQYF

d_gene: .
v_gene: TRBV7-9
j_gene: TRBJ1-6
abundance: .
CDR3nt: TGTGCCAGCAGCTTACTAGGTCTTCCTAATTCACCCCTCCACTTT
CDR3aa: CASSLLGLPNSPLHF

d_gene: .
v_gene: TRBV7-9
j_gene: TRBJ1-5
abundance: .
CDR3nt: TGTTCCAGCAGTTCAGGGGATCAGCCCCAGCATTTT
CDR3aa: CSSSSGDQPQHF

d_gene: .
v_gene: TRBV29-1
j_gene: TRBJ1-1
abundance: .
CDR3nt: TGCAGCGTTGGGCGGTACTCCAAGGAAGCTTTCTTT
CDR3aa: CSVGRYSKEAFF

d_gene: TRBD1
v_gene: TRBV19
j_gene: TRBJ2-7
abundance: once
CDR3nt: TGTGCCAGTAGTACGGGACAGGGGCTCTACGAGCAGTACTTC
CDR3aa: CASSTGQGLYEQYF

d_gene: .
v_gene: TRBV7-9
j_gene: TRBJ1-2
abundance: .
CDR3nt: TGTGCCAGCAACCGCCCGGGGGTAGGGGTTGGCTACACCTTC
CDR3aa: CASNRPGVGVGYTF

d_gene: TRBD1
v_gene: TRBV5-6
j_gene: TRBJ2-6
abundance: .
CDR3nt: TGTGCCAGCAGCGTGGGACAGGGGGGCGTCCTGACTTTC
CDR3aa: CASSVGQGGVLTF

d_gene: .
v_gene: TRBV7-6
j_gene: TRBJ1-2
abundance: .
CDR3nt: TGTGCCAGCAGCTATGGGCCGAGTTGGTATGGCTACACCTTC
CDR3aa: CASSYGPSWYGYTF

d_gene: .
v_gene: TRBV10-3
j_gene: TRBJ1-4
abundance: .
CDR3nt: TGTGCCATCAGTGAGTCCGGGAAGTTCAGGGGTGGTGAAAAACTGTTTTTT
CDR3aa: CAISESGKFRGGEKLFF

d_gene: .
v_gene: TRBV6-5
j_gene: TRBJ1-2
abundance: .
CDR3nt: TGTGCCAGCAGTTACGCTCGGGGGGCTTTCTATGGCTACACCTTC
CDR3aa: CASSYARGAFYGYTF

d_gene: .
v_gene: TRBV30
j_gene: TRBJ1-1
abundance: .
CDR3nt: TGTGCCTGGAGTGCTCTCCCCGCGGTAGAAGCTTTCTTT
CDR3aa: CAWSALPAVEAFF

d_gene: .
v_gene: TRBV28
j_gene: TRBJ2-7
abundance: .
CDR3nt: TGTGCCAGCAGTTTAGGTCGCGGGTACGAGCAGTACTTC
CDR3aa: CASSLGRGYEQYF

d_gene: .
v_gene: TRBV15
j_gene: TRBJ1-6
abundance: .
CDR3nt: TGTGCCACCAGCATTGGTTTGGAGAATAATTCACCCCTCCACTTT
CDR3aa: CATSIGLENNSPLHF

d_gene: .
v_gene: TRBV6-6
j_gene: TRBJ2-7
abundance: .
CDR3nt: TGTGCCAGCAGTGGCCGTGGGGGCGCAATCGCCTACGAGCAGTACTTC
CDR3aa: CASSGRGGAIAYEQYF

d_gene: TRBD2
v_gene: TRBV6-4
j_gene: TRBJ2-1
abundance: .
CDR3nt: TGTGCCAGCAGTGAAGGGCCGGGGGGGCTGTACAATGAGCAGTTCTTC
CDR3aa: CASSEGPGGLYNEQFF

d_gene: TRBD1
v_gene: TRBV7-6
j_gene: TRBJ2-1
abundance: .
CDR3nt: TGTGCCAGCAGCTTAGTCCGCACAGGGGGCGGAGGCGGCTACAATGAGCAGTTCTTC
CDR3aa: CASSLVRTGGGGGYNEQFF

d_gene: .
v_gene: TRBV7-3
j_gene: TRBJ2-7
abundance: once
CDR3nt: TGTGCCAGCAGCTTGCTGTCGGGGGCAAGGCAGGGGGTGGTTTTGGAGCAGTACTTC
CDR3aa: CASSLLSGARQGVVLEQYF

d_gene: TRBD1
v_gene: TRBV6-5
j_gene: TRBJ2-7
abundance: .
CDR3nt: TGTGCCAGCAGTTACTCCAGGGGGAGTCAAGAGCAGTACTTC
CDR3aa: CASSYSRGSQEQYF

d_gene: TRBD2
v_gene: TRBV25-1
j_gene: TRBJ2-3
abundance: .
CDR3nt: TGTGCCAGCAGTGATGGGCTAGCGGGTGAAGTGGATACGCAGTATTTT
CDR3aa: CASSDGLAGEVDTQYF

d_gene: .
v_gene: TRBV28
j_gene: TRBJ2-1
abundance: .
CDR3nt: TGTGCCAGCAGTTTATGGCGAGATCCTAGCTCCTACAATGAGCAGTTCTTC
CDR3aa: CASSLWRDPSSYNEQFF

d_gene: TRBD2
v_gene: TRBV27
j_gene: TRBJ2-3
abundance: .
CDR3nt: TGTGCCAGCAACCCCCGGGTAGCGGGGGGGAGGGAGTATTTT
CDR3aa: CASNPRVAGGREYF

d_gene: .
v_gene: TRBV28
j_gene: TRBJ2-7
abundance: .
CDR3nt: TGTGCCAGCAGTGCCACCCCAGGGGAGTCGGCCTACGAGCAGTACTTC
CDR3aa: CASSATPGESAYEQYF

d_gene: TRBD1
v_gene: TRBV4-3
j_gene: TRBJ1-2
abundance: .
CDR3nt: TGCGCCAGCAGCCAAGAGGTCGGGACAGGGGACCAGCACTATGGCTACACCTTC
CDR3aa: CASSQEVGTGDQHYGYTF

d_gene: TRBD1
v_gene: TRBV11-3
j_gene: TRBJ2-3
abundance: .
CDR3nt: TGTGCCAGCAGCTTAGGGGATGGACAGGGCGACGCAGATACGCAGTATTTT
CDR3aa: CASSLGDGQGDADTQYF